These T cell receptor beta chains were read from a single sample in a study of response to subunit inactivated influenza vaccine. TCRdb re-called the RT-PCR reads through MiXCR, storing one row per CDR3 protein. The sample lists 800,000 to 1,000,000 distinct CDR3 sequences, 21% occurring once. The sequences come from PBMCs from blood, collected roughly 5 days after vaccination. The receptors derive from a man in his fifties who received an inactivated influenza vaccine. CDR3s include the opening cysteine and the closing phenylalanine or tryptophan. Fields, in order: clone size, J gene, D gene, V gene, CDR3 protein, CDR3 DNA. D genes are given only for firm matches. Clone size is stated in some rows and not others, as once, few, many or a class when expanded.

few,TRBJ2-2,.,TRBV6-5,CASSYSGGVETGELFF,TGTGCCAGCAGTTACTCCGGGGGAGTAGAAACCGGGGAGCTGTTTTTT
few,TRBJ2-2,TRBD2,TRBV7-2,CATPRVLQAGSTGELFF,TGTGCCACCCCCCGTGTCTTGCAAGCGGGAAGTACCGGGGAGCTGTTTTTT
.,TRBJ2-2,.,TRBV18,CASSSYRGELFF,TGTGCCAGCTCATCCTATCGAGGGGAGCTGTTTTTT
.,TRBJ2-2,.,TRBV18,CASSPRMNTGELFF,TGTGCCAGCTCACCACGGATGAACACCGGGGAGCTGTTTTTT
.,TRBJ2-5,.,TRBV24-1,CATSDLTGGLETQYF,TGTGCCACCAGTGATTTAACGGGGGGCTTGGAGACCCAGTACTTC
.,TRBJ2-3,.,TRBV5-1,CASSPIAEDTQYF,TGCGCCAGCAGCCCGATAGCGGAAGATACGCAGTATTTT
few,TRBJ2-3,.,TRBV9,CASSEIENTQYF,TGTGCCAGCAGCGAGATTGAGAATACGCAGTATTTT
few,TRBJ2-4,TRBD2,TRBV4-2,CASCQDNAGGQNIQYF,TGTGCCAGCTGCCAAGATAACGCGGGAGGCCAAAACATTCAGTACTTC
.,TRBJ1-2,.,TRBV10-3,CAISESGGNYGYTF,TGTGCCATCAGTGAGTCGGGCGGTAACTATGGCTACACCTTC
few,TRBJ2-1,TRBD2,TRBV20-1,CSARDGSGGPRMFF,TGCAGTGCTAGAGATGGGAGCGGGGGCCCCCGGATGTTCTTC
few,TRBJ1-6,.,TRBV5-6,CASSLSQASSYNSPLHF,TGTGCCAGCAGCTTGTCACAGGCGAGCTCCTATAATTCACCCCTCCACTTT
few,TRBJ1-3,.,TRBV29-1,CSVEESSGNTIYF,TGCAGCGTTGAGGAGAGCTCTGGAAACACCATATATTTT
.,TRBJ2-7,TRBD1,TRBV10-3,CAIRHGQGALDEQYF,TGTGCCATCAGACATGGACAGGGGGCGCTTGACGAGCAGTACTTC
.,TRBJ1-3,.,TRBV12-3/TRBV12-4,CASSLARADPRNTIYF,TGTGCCAGCAGTTTAGCGCGGGCGGACCCAAGAAACACCATATATTTT
few,TRBJ2-2,.,TRBV5-1,CASSLQGASGELFF,TGCGCCAGCAGCCTCCAGGGCGCGAGCGGGGAGCTGTTTTTT
few,TRBJ2-3,TRBD1,TRBV12-3/TRBV12-4,CASSPRQGDTDTQYF,TGTGCCAGCAGCCCTAGACAGGGAGACACAGATACGCAGTATTTT
many,TRBJ2-7,.,TRBV12-3/TRBV12-4,CASSLVGSEQYF,TGTGCCAGCAGTTTAGTAGGTTCCGAGCAGTACTTC
.,TRBJ2-5,.,TRBV5-1,CASSLAIYGRETQYF,TGCGCCAGCAGCTTGGCCATTTATGGTCGGGAGACCCAGTACTTC
.,TRBJ2-3,TRBD1,TRBV5-1,CASSNQGQGSTDTQYF,TGCGCCAGCAGCAATCAGGGACAGGGGAGCACAGATACGCAGTATTTT
.,TRBJ2-3,.,TRBV15,CATSRDWGRTDTQYF,TGTGCCACCAGCAGAGATTGGGGGAGAACAGATACGCAGTATTTT
.,TRBJ2-1,TRBD1,TRBV12-5,CASGDYSGQGSNEQFF,TGTGCTAGTGGGGACTATTCGGGACAGGGGTCGAATGAGCAGTTCTTC
few,TRBJ2-3,TRBD1,TRBV7-9,CASSPRTGTTDTQYF,TGTGCCAGCAGCCCCAGGACAGGGACCACAGATACGCAGTATTTT
many,TRBJ1-5,TRBD1,TRBV7-2,CASSWDSFGPQHF,TGTGCCAGCAGCTGGGACAGCTTCGGGCCCCAGCATTTT
.,TRBJ2-3,TRBD2,TRBV11-1,CASSPGTSGRPSTDTQYF,TGTGCCAGCAGCCCTGGGACTAGCGGGAGGCCCAGCACAGATACGCAGTATTTT
.,TRBJ1-1,.,TRBV20-1,CSARGASNTEAFF,TGCAGTGCTAGGGGGGCTTCGAACACTGAAGCTTTCTTT
.,TRBJ2-3,.,TRBV4-3,CASSHAGRGHTQYF,TGCGCCAGCAGCCATGCCGGCAGGGGCCATACGCAGTATTTT
few,TRBJ2-2,TRBD2,TRBV15,CATSEKRGLANTGELFF,TGTGCCACCAGCGAAAAGAGGGGACTAGCGAACACCGGGGAGCTGTTTTTT
few,TRBJ2-1,.,TRBV10-3,CAITSTGGGAHNEQFF,TGTGCCATCACCTCCACTGGAGGGGGGGCTCACAATGAGCAGTTCTTC
few,TRBJ2-1,.,TRBV27,CASNPPPVDEQFF,TGTGCCAGCAACCCCCCGCCTGTCGATGAGCAGTTCTTC
few,TRBJ1-2,.,TRBV10-1,CASSESPNYGYTF,TGCGCCAGCAGTGAGTCTCCTAACTATGGCTACACCTTC
.,TRBJ2-3,TRBD1,TRBV7-8,CASSLGQWDRGTDTQYF,TGTGCCAGCAGCTTAGGTCAATGGGACAGGGGCACAGATACGCAGTATTTT
.,TRBJ2-5,TRBD1,TRBV7-2,CASSVTGAETQYF,TGTGCCAGCAGCGTGACAGGGGCAGAGACCCAGTACTTC
few,TRBJ2-3,.,TRBV6-2/TRBV6-3,CASSPDYRRATDTQYF,TGTGCCAGCAGCCCAGACTACAGGCGGGCCACAGATACGCAGTATTTT
.,TRBJ2-7,TRBD1,TRBV5-8,CASSFRDSPYEQYF,TGTGCCAGCAGCTTCCGGGACAGTCCCTACGAGCAGTACTTC
many,TRBJ1-1,.,TRBV27,CASSFSGNTEAFF,TGTGCCAGCAGTTTTTCAGGGAACACTGAAGCTTTCTTT
many,TRBJ2-6,.,TRBV6-5,CASSYWKAGANVLTF,TGTGCCAGCAGTTACTGGAAAGCTGGGGCCAACGTCCTGACTTTC
few,TRBJ2-5,TRBD1,TRBV12-3/TRBV12-4,CASSLEAGGTQYF,TGTGCCAGCAGTTTAGAGGCAGGGGGGACCCAGTACTTC
few,TRBJ2-7,.,TRBV29-1,CSVAYRVSNEQYF,TGCAGCGTCGCCTACAGGGTTTCCAACGAGCAGTACTTC
few,TRBJ2-5,.,TRBV6-2/TRBV6-3,CASSYARRREAQETQYF,TGTGCCAGCAGTTACGCTAGAAGGCGGGAAGCACAAGAGACCCAGTACTTC
.,TRBJ2-4,.,TRBV28,CASSPPLGAKNIQYF,TGTGCCAGCAGTCCCCCTTTAGGGGCCAAAAACATTCAGTACTTC
.,TRBJ2-1,TRBD1,TRBV5-1,CASSLDRVDAPNEQFF,TGCGCCAGCAGCTTAGACAGGGTTGACGCCCCGAATGAGCAGTTCTTC
.,TRBJ2-7,.,TRBV27,CASSLSFSGVRIYEQYF,TGTGCCAGCAGTTTATCGTTTTCGGGAGTCCGAATTTACGAGCAGTACTTC
few,TRBJ2-7,TRBD1,TRBV11-2,CASSLAGTAIYEQYF,TGTGCCAGCAGCTTAGCCGGGACAGCGATTTACGAGCAGTACTTC
few,TRBJ2-3,TRBD2,TRBV29-1,CSVMLAVLDTQYF,TGCAGCGTTATGCTAGCGGTTCTAGATACGCAGTATTTT
many,TRBJ2-5,.,TRBV7-2,CASSLETGDKYF,TGTGCCAGCAGCTTAGAGACCGGCGACAAGTACTTC
few,TRBJ2-2,.,TRBV20-1,CSAWRLNTGELFF,TGCAGTGCTTGGCGGTTGAACACCGGGGAGCTGTTTTTT
.,TRBJ2-7,.,TRBV12-3/TRBV12-4,CASSLIGGMLYEQYF,TGTGCCAGCAGTTTAATAGGCGGGATGCTCTACGAGCAGTACTTC
.,TRBJ2-7,.,TRBV10-3,CAISELGSYEQYF,TGTGCCATCAGTGAGCTAGGCTCCTACGAGCAGTACTTC
few,TRBJ2-1,TRBD2,TRBV6-2/TRBV6-3,CASSRLGPRAGVNEQFF,TGTGCCAGCAGCAGACTTGGACCGAGGGCGGGAGTCAATGAGCAGTTCTTC
many,TRBJ1-1,.,TRBV20-1,CSATLQGGTEAFF,TGCAGTGCTACCTTACAGGGAGGGACTGAAGCTTTCTTT
few,TRBJ2-1,.,TRBV2,CASSVGTPPGNEQFF,TGTGCCAGCAGCGTCGGGACTCCTCCGGGGAATGAGCAGTTCTTC